The sequence of this T cell receptor (beta chain) was determined in a study of blood T cell repertoires in COVID-19. Across the whole study: Whether acute or convalescent, the COVID-19 samples came from the United States, Italy and Spain.

This CDR3 spans 14 amino acids. The V gene lost 6 bases and the J gene lost 5 bases, with 16 bases spanning the gap. Germline CDR1 MNHEY, CDR2 SVGAGI. This clone was seen only once. Data came from immunoSEQ multiplex PCR; TCRdb stores just in-frame clones and leaves some out. The sample holds about 210,000 clones, around 81% seen once. The chain recombines TRBV6-5 with TRBJ1-2; D perhaps matches TRBD1 (5 bases). This sequence originates from a human donor in a cohort sampled during active COVID-19. The sequenced sample consisted of peripheral blood. In nucleotides, the CDR3 is TGTGCCAGCAGGGAGGGACCGGAACTTTATGGCTACACCTTC. Translation: CASREGPELYGYTF.